Presented here are 8 T cell receptor beta chains from one specimen sequenced in a study of cytomegalovirus exposure and HLA in healthy donors. Libraries were prepared by immunoSEQ multiplex PCR; TCRdb keeps only in-frame clonotypes and omits some of them. The sample includes approximately 56,000 clones, around nine tenths seen only once; the top ten take roughly 1.1%. Sequences were obtained from PBMCs. The origin of the receptors is a young man in good health and CMV-seronegative.

The V and J genes are TRBV5-5 and TRBJ2-7; weak D call: TRBD2 (6 bases). Trimming removed 0 bases from V and 4 bases from J, with 11 bases in between. This CDR3 is 14 amino acids long. Germline V lookup: CDR1 SGHKS, CDR2 YYEKEE (reference sequence). The CDR3, as DNA: TGTGCCAGCAGCTTGGAGCCCGGGAGTTACGAGCAGTACTTC. Its translation: CASSLEPGSYEQYF. Based on the CDR3 plus reference TRBV5-5 and TRBJ2-7, the full variable domain is DAGVTQSPTHLIKTRGQQVTLRCSPISGHKSVSWYQQVLGQGPQFIFQYYEKEERGRGNFPDRFSARQFPNYSSELNVNALLLGDSALYLCASSLEPGSYEQYFGPGTRLTVT.

This chain connects TRBV9 to TRBJ2-5; D is perhaps TRBD2 (6 bases). Trimming left V 0 bases short and J 5 bases short, with 20 bases between. This CDR3 comprises 17 residues. CDR1 is SGDLS and CDR2 is YYNGEE in the germline V gene. As DNA, the CDR3 is TGTGCCAGCAGCGTAGGCGAGAGTAGCGGCGGGTGGGAGACCCAGTACTTC. Protein: CASSVGESSGGWETQYF.

CDR3 sequence reads: CASRRQGRGNQPQHF. The CDR3 DNA reads TGTGCCAGCAGAAGACAGGGGAGGGGAAATCAGCCCCAGCATTTT. The chain couples TRBV28 to TRBJ1-5, with 8 bases aligning to TRBD1. This CDR3 has 15 amino acids. The junction had 8 bases not matched to a gene; V was cut back by 6 bases and J by 4 bases. CDR1 and CDR2 (germline): MDHEN, SYDVKM.

In nucleotides, the CDR3 is TGTGCCAGCAGCTTAGGGGAGTCGGAGAGCGAGCAGTACTTC. The encoded protein is CASSLGESESEQYF. V and J are TRBV7-2 and TRBJ2-7; tentative D call: TRBD2 (5 bases). This CDR3 has 14 residues. With 1 base removed from V and 6 bases from J, the gap between germline ends came to 13 bases. Germline-derived CDR1 and CDR2 are SGHTA and FQGNSA.

V usage is TRBV10-3 and J usage is TRBJ2-7; D not resolved. The V gene lost 10 bases and the J gene lost 0 bases, with 10 bases spanning the gap. Germline V lookup: CDR1 ENHRY, CDR2 SYGVKD. The length of the CDR3 is 12 residues. For the CDR3, the DNA is TGTGCCACCGGGTCCACCTCCTACGAGCAGTACTTC. It codes for CATGSTSYEQYF.

The chain recombines TRBV5-1 with TRBJ2-5, with 7 bases aligning to TRBD2. Trimming cost V 9 bases and J 3 bases; bases outside gene matches: 8. The germline gives CDR1 SGHRS, CDR2 YFSETQ. The CDR3 runs 13 residues. This CDR3 reads CATTATSEETQYF. CDR3 bases: TGCGCCACCACCGCCACTAGCGAAGAGACCCAGTACTTC.

This chain joins TRBV5-1 and TRBJ2-7; 9 nucleotides line up with TRBD2. CDR1 is SGHRS, CDR2 YFSETQ, per germline. V trimming: 0 bases; J trimming: 3 bases; junction bases outside the gene matches: 7. The length of the CDR3 is 16 residues. CDR3 protein: CASSLAATSGIYEQYF. The CDR3 bases are TGCGCCAGCAGCTTGGCCGCGACTAGCGGCATCTACGAGCAGTACTTC.

V usage is TRBV15 and J usage is TRBJ2-3; a weak D match, TRBD1 (5 bases). The V gene lost 3 bases and the J gene lost 2 bases, with 18 bases spanning the gap. Germline V gene data show CDR1 as LNHNV and CDR2 as YYDKDF (reference sequence). The CDR3 runs 17 residues. As DNA, the CDR3 is TGTGCCACCAGCAGCCCTAAAGGGGCGGCTGCCACAGATACGCAGTATTTT. Translated, it gives CATSSPKGAAATDTQYF.